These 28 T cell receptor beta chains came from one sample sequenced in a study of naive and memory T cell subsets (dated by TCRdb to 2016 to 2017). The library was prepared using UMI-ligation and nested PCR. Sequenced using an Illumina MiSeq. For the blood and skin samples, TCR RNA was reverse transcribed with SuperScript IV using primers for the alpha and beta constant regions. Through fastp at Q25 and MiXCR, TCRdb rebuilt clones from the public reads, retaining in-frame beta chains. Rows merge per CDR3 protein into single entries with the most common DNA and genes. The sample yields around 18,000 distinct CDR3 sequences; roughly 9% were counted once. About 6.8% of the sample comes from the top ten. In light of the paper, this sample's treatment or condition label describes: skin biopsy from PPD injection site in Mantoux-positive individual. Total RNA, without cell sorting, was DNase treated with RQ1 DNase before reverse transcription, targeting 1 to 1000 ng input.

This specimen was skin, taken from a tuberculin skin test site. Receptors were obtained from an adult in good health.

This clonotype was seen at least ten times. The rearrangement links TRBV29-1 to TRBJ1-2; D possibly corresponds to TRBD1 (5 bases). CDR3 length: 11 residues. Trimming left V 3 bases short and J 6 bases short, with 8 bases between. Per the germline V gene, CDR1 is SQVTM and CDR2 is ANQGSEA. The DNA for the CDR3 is TGCAGCGTTGACAGGGAGCATGGCTACACCTTC. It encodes CSVDREHGYTF.

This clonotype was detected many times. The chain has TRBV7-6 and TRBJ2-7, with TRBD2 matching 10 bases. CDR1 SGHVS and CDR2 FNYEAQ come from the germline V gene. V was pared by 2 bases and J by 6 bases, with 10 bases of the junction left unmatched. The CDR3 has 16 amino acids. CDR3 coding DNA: TGTGCCAGCAGCTTATCTCCAAGGGCTAGCGGGGGCGAGCAGTACTTC. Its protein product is CASSLSPRASGGEQYF.

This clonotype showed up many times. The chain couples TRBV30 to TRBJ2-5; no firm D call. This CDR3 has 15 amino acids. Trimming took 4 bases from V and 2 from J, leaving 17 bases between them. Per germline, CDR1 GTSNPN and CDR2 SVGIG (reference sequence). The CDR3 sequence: CAWKSGSAPQETQYF. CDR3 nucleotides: TGTGCCTGGAAGTCGGGCTCCGCACCTCAAGAGACCCAGTACTTC.

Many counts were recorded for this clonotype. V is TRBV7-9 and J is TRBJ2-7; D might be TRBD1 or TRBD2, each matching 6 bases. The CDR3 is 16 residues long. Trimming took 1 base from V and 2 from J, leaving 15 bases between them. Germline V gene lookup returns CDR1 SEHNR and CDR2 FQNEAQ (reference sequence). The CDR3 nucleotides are TGTGCCAGCAGCTTAGAGGGGGGACGTACCCCCTACGAGCAGTACTTC. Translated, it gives CASSLEGGRTPYEQYF.

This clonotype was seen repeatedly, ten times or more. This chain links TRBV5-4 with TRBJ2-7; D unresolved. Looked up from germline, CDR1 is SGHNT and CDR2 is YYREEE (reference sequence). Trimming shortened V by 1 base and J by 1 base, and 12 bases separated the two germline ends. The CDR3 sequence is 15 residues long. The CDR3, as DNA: TGTGCCAGCAGCTTGAATGCCGCCAAGTCCTACGAGCAGTACTTC. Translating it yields CASSLNAAKSYEQYF.

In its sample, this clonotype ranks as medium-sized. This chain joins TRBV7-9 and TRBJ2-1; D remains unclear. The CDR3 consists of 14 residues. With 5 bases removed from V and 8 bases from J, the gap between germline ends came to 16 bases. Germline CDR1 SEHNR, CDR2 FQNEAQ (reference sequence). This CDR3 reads CASSPRHKIDEQFF. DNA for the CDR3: TGTGCCAGCAGCCCGAGGCACAAGATCGATGAGCAGTTCTTC. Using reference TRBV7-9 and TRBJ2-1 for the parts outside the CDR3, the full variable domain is DTGVSQNPRHKITKRGQNVTFRCDPISEHNRLYWYRQTLGQGPEFLTYFQNEAQLEKSRLLSDRFSAERPKGSFSTLEIQRTEQGDSAMYLCASSPRHKIDEQFFGPGTRLTVL.

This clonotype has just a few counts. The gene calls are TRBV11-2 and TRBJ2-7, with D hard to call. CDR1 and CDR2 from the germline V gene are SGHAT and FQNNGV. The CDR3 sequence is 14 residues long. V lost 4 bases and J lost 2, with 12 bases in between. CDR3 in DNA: TGTGCCAGCAGCTCGCCGACTGCTACCTACGAGCAGTACTTC. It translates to CASSSPTATYEQYF. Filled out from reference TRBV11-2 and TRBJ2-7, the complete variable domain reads EAGVAQSPRYKIIEKRQSVAFWCNPISGHATLYWYQQILGQGPKLLIQFQNNGVVDDSQLPKDRFSAERLKGVDSTLKIQPAKLEDSAVYLCASSSPTATYEQYFGPGTRLTVT.

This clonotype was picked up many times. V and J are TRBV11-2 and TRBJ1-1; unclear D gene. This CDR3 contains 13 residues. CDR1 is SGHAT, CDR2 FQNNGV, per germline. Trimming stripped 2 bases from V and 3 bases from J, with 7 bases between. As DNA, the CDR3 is TGTGCCAGCAGCTTATTCAGCCACACTGAAGCTTTCTTT. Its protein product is CASSLFSHTEAFF.

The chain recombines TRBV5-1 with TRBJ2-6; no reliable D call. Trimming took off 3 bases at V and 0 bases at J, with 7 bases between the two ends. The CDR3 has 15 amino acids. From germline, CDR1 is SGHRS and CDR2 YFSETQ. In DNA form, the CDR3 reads TGCGCCAGCAGCTCCGACCCCTCTGGGGCCAACGTCCTGACTTTC. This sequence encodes CASSSDPSGANVLTF.

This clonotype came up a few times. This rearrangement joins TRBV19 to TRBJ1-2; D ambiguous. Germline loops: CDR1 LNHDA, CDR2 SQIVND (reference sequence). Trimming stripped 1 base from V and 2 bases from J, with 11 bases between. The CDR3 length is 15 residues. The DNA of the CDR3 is TGTGCCAGTAGTATAGGAGCACAGTCGAACTATGGCTACACCTTC. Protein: CASSIGAQSNYGYTF.

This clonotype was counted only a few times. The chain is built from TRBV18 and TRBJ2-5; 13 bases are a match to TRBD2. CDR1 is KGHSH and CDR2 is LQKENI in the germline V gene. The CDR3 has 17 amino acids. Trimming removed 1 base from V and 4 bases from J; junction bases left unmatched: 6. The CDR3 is CASSPLGLAGRSETQYF. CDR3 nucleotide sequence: TGTGCCAGCTCACCACTGGGACTAGCGGGACGATCAGAGACCCAGTACTTC.

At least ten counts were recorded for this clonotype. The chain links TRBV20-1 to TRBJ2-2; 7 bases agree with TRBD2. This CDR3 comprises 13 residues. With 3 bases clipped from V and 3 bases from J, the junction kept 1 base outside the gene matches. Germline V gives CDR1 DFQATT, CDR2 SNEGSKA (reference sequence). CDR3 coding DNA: TGCAGTGCTAGCGGGGGGTACACCGGGGAGCTGTTTTTT. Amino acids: CSASGGYTGELFF.

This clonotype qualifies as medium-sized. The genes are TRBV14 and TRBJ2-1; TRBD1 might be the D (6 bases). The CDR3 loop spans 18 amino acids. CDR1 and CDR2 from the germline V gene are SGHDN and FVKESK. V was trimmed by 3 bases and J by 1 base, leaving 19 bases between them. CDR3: CASSQGVLYRVSYNEQFF. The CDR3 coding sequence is TGTGCCAGCAGCCAGGGGGTCCTGTACAGGGTTTCCTACAATGAGCAGTTCTTC.

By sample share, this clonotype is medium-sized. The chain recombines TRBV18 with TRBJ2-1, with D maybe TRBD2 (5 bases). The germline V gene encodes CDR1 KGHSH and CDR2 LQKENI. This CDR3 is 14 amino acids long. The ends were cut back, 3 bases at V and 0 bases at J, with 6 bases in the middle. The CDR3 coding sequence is TGTGCCAGCTCACCGAGCGGCTCCTACAATGAGCAGTTCTTC. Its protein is CASSPSGSYNEQFF.

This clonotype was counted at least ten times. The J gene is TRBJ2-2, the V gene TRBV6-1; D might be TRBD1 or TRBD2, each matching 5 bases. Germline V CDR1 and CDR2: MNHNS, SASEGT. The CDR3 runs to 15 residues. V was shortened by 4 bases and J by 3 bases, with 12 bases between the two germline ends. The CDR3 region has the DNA TGTGCCAGCAGTGTGGGGACCTCCGACACCGGGGAGCTGTTTTTT. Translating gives CASSVGTSDTGELFF.

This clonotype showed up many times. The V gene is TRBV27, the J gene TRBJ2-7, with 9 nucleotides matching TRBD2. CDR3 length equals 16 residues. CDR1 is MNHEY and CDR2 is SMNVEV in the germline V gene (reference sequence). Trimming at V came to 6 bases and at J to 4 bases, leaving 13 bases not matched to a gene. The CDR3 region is CASRPPRGSGSYEQYF. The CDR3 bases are TGTGCCAGCAGACCCCCAAGGGGTAGCGGGAGTTACGAGCAGTACTTC.

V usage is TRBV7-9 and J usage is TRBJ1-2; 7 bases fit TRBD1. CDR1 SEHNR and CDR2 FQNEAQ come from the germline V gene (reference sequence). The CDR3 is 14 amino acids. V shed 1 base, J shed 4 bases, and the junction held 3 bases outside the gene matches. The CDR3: CASSLVQGVYGYTF. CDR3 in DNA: TGTGCCAGCAGCTTAGTCCAGGGGGTCTATGGCTACACCTTC.

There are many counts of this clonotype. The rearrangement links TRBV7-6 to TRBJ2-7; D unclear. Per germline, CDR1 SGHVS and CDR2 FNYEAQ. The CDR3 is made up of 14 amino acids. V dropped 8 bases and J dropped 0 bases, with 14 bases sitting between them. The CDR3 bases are TGTGCCAGCGGTCGCGTGGGTAGCTCCTACGAGCAGTACTTC. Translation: CASGRVGSSYEQYF.

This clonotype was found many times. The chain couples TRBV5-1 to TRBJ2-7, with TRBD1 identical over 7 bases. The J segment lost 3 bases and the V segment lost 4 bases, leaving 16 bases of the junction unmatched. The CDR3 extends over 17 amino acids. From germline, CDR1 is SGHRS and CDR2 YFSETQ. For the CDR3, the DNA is TGCGCCAGCAGCCACCCTTGGCCCGGGACAGAAATCTACGAGCAGTACTTC. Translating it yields CASSHPWPGTEIYEQYF.

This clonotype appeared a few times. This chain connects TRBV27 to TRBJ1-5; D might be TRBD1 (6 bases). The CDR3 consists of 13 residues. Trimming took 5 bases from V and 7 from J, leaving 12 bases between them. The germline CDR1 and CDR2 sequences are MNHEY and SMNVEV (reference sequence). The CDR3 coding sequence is TGTGCCAGCAGTGACACAGGGAGGCAGCCCCAGCATTTT. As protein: CASSDTGRQPQHF.

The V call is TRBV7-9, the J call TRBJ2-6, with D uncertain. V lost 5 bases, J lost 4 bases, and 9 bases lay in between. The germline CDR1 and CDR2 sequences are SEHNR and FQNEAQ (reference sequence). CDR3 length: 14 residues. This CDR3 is CASSPPLGANVLTF. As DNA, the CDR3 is TGTGCCAGCAGCCCCCCCTTAGGGGCCAACGTCCTGACTTTC.

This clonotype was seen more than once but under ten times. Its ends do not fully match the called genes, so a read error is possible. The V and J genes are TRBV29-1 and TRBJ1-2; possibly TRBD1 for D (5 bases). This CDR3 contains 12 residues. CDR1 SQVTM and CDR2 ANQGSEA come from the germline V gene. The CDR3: CSVEAGSNGYTF. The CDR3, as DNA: TGCAGCGTTGAAGCAGGGAGTAATGGTTACACCTTC.

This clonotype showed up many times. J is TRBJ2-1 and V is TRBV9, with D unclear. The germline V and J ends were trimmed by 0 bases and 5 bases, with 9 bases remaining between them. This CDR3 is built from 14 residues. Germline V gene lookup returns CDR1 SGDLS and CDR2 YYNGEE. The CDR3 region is CASSVGGNNNEQFF. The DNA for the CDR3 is TGTGCCAGCAGCGTAGGGGGAAATAACAATGAGCAGTTCTTC.

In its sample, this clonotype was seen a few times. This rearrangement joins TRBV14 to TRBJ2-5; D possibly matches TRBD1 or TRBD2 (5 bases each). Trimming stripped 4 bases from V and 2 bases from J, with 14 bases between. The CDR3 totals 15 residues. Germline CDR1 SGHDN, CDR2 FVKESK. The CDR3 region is CASSPARGLQETQYF. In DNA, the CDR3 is TGTGCCAGCAGCCCCGCGAGGGGTTTGCAAGAGACCCAGTACTTC.

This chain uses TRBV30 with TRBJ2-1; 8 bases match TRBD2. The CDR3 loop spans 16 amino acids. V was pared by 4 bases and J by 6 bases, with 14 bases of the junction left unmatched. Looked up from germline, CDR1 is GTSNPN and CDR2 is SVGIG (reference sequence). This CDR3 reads CAWTGGTLHYGNEQFF. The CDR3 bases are TGTGCCTGGACGGGAGGGACCCTCCATTACGGCAATGAGCAGTTCTTC.

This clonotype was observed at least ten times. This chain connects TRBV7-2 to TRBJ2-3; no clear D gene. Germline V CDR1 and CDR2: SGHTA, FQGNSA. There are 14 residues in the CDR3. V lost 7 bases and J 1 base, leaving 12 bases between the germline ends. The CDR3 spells CASTKVVRTDTQYF. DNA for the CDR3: TGTGCCAGCACCAAAGTTGTCCGCACAGATACGCAGTATTTT.

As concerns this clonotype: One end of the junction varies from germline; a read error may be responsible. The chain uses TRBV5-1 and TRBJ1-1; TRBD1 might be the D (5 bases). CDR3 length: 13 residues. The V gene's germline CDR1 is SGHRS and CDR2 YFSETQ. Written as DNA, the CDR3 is TGCGCCAGCAGTACTTACTTGAAATGGGGCCCCCCGTTT. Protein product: CASSTYLKWGPPF.

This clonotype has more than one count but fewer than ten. CDR3 amino acids: CASSRGLAGGYRYEQYF. The CDR3 region has the DNA TGTGCCAGCAGTCGGGGACTAGCGGGAGGATATCGGTACGAGCAGTACTTC. The chain links TRBV12-3 or TRBV12-4 to TRBJ2-7; 15 bases line up with TRBD2. J gave up 4 bases and V 5 bases, and 9 bases lay outside the gene matches. The CDR3 loop spans 17 amino acids.